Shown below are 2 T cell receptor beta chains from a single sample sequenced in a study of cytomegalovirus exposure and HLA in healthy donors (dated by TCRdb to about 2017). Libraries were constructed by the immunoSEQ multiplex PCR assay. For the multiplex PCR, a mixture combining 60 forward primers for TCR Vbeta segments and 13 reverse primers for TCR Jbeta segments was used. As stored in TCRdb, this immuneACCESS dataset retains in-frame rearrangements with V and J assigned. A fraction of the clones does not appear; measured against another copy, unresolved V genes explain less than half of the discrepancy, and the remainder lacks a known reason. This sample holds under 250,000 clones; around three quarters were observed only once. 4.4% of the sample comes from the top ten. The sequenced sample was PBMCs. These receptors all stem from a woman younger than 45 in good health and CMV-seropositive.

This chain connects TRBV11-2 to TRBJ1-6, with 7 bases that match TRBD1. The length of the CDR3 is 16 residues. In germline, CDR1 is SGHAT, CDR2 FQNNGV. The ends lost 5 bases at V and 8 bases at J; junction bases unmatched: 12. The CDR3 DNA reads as TGTGCCAGCAGCCCTTATTCGGGCAGGGGGGATTCACCCCTCCACTTT. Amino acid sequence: CASSPYSGRGDSPLHF.

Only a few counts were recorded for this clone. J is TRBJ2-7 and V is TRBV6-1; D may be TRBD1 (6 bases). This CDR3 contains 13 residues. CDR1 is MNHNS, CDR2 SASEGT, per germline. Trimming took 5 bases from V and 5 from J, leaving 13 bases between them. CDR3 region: CASSRGQGHEQYF. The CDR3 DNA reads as TGTGCCAGCAGTAGGGGACAAGGTCACGAGCAGTACTTC.